These 24 T cell receptor beta chains were all obtained from the same sample, sequenced in a study of T cells in Graves' hyperthyroidism and ophthalmopathy. Researchers took RNA transcripts and amplified the TCR beta CDR3 regions from them. The HTBI primer set drove a first-round RT-PCR of the TCR CDR3. TCRdb reanalysed the multiplex PCR reads using MiXCR and keeps one entry per CDR3 protein. The repertoire consists of roughly 510,000 distinct CDR3 sequences, with 40% to 55% occurring once and the leading ten covering about 45%. Sequencing was done on a sample of peripheral blood or thyroid tissue (not recorded which). Source of these receptors: an adult woman with Graves' disease, either hyperthyroidism or ophthalmopathy (not recorded which).

V and J are TRBV2 and TRBJ1-5, with TRBD1 matching 9 bases. Germline trimming cut 11 bases from V and 5 bases from J; bases unmatched to any gene: 7. Germline V lookup: CDR1 SNHLY, CDR2 FYNNEI. CDR3 length equals 13 residues. Here the CDR3 reads CAPDRGSHQPQHF. The CDR3 DNA follows: TGTGCCCCGGACAGGGGAAGTCATCAGCCCCAGCATTTT.

This clonotype was recorded many times. The V call is TRBV19, the J call TRBJ1-2; no clear D. CDR3 size: 12 residues. CDR1 LNHDA and CDR2 SQIVND come from the germline V gene (reference sequence). V lost 9 bases, J lost 3 bases, and 11 bases lay in between. The CDR3: CASSPRDYGYTF. CDR3 DNA sequence: TGTGCCAGCAGTCCCCGGGACTATGGCTACACCTTC.

This clonotype was seen only a few times. An end of the junction does not agree with germline; a read error may underlie this. This chain links TRBV7-9 with TRBJ2-2; D unclear. The germline V gene has CDR1 SEHNR and CDR2 FQNEAQ (reference sequence). The CDR3 extends over 12 amino acids. The CDR3 protein is CASTLMAGELFF. The CDR3 nucleotides read TGTGCCAGCACCTTAATGGCCGGGGAGCTGTTTTTT.

This clonotype appeared many times. V gene TRBV3-1 combines with J gene TRBJ1-2; 7 nucleotides match TRBD1. Germline V gives CDR1 LGHDT, CDR2 YNNKEL (reference sequence). This CDR3 has 13 residues. V lost 5 bases and J lost 4; bases outside the gene matches: 4. The CDR3 sequence is CASSVGTVYGYTF. The CDR3 DNA sequence: TGTGCCAGCAGCGTCGGGACAGTCTATGGCTACACCTTC.

V and J are TRBV7-9 and TRBJ1-5; no reliable D call. Between the trimmed V and J ends, which lost 3 bases and 7 bases, there was a span of 10 bases. This CDR3 has 13 residues. Germline CDR1 SEHNR, CDR2 FQNEAQ (reference sequence). The CDR3 DNA follows: TGTGCCAGCAGCTTGACGGAGTGGCAGCCCCAGCATTTT. Translation: CASSLTEWQPQHF.

The J gene is TRBJ2-5, the V gene TRBV10-3, with 7 nucleotides matching TRBD1. Germline V lookup: CDR1 ENHRY, CDR2 SYGVKD. The CDR3 has 17 amino acids. Losses at the gene ends were 3 bases for V and 1 base for J; bases not matched to a gene: 11. CDR3: CAISESGTDVGQETQYF. The CDR3 DNA is TGTGCCATCAGTGAATCCGGGACAGACGTTGGCCAAGAGACCCAGTACTTC.

The chain couples TRBV20-1 to TRBJ1-1, with D unresolved. The V and J ends lost 5 bases and 3 bases respectively, with 13 bases between them. CDR1 DFQATT and CDR2 SNEGSKA come from the germline V gene (reference sequence). The CDR3 has 13 amino acids. The CDR3 region has the DNA TGCAGTGCTCACCCGGACCGGTACACTGAAGCTTTCTTT. Its translation is CSAHPDRYTEAFF.

Remarks on this clonotype: A much larger clone is a single base away; this may be a read error. No conserved phenylalanine or tryptophan ends this CDR3, so it is likely a read error. The chain carries TRBV24-1 and TRBJ2-2; the D gene is possibly TRBD2 (5 bases). The CDR3 is 15 residues long. CDR1 is KGHDR, CDR2 SFDVKD, per germline. Trimming stripped 10 bases from V and 2 bases from J, with 16 bases between. The CDR3 sequence is CATTPMASNTGELFS. CDR3 sequence (DNA): TGTGCCACGACCCCCATGGCTAGCAACACCGGGGAGCTGTTTTCT.

Here the CDR3 reads CAISEFGHYEQYF. DNA for the CDR3: TGTGCCATCAGTGAGTTCGGACACTACGAGCAGTACTTC. The J gene is TRBJ2-7, the V gene TRBV10-3; a possible D gene is TRBD1 (5 bases). Germline CDR1 and CDR2: ENHRY and SYGVKD. The CDR3 spans 13 residues. Trimming stripped 1 base from V and 3 bases from J, with 7 bases between.

This clonotype came up once. The gene calls are TRBV7-2 and TRBJ1-5; D perhaps matches TRBD1 (5 bases). This CDR3 spans 14 amino acids. The germline V and J ends were trimmed by 8 bases and 0 bases, with 11 bases remaining between them. CDR1 and CDR2 (germline): SGHTA, FQGNSA. The CDR3 DNA follows: TGTGCCAGCGGGGACGCCGGTAGCAATCAGCCCCAGCATTTT. Its translation: CASGDAGSNQPQHF.

A few counts support this clonotype. This chain joins TRBV5-6 and TRBJ2-5, with no clear D. This CDR3 is 10 amino acids long. The V and J ends lost 8 bases and 7 bases respectively, with 9 bases between them. Looked up from germline, CDR1 is SGHDT and CDR2 is YYEEEE. The DNA of the CDR3 is TGTGCCAGTACCCCCGGGACCCAGTACTTC. Amino acids: CASTPGTQYF.

This clonotype was found many times. V gene TRBV25-1 combines with J gene TRBJ1-2; D is uncertain. V shed 5 bases and J shed 3 bases, with 10 bases lying between them. This CDR3 comprises 13 residues. CDR1 MGHDK and CDR2 SYGVNS come from the germline V gene. The CDR3 DNA is TGTGCCAGCAGTTTAAGGTTTGACTATGGCTACACCTTC. This sequence encodes CASSLRFDYGYTF.

The chain has TRBV7-2 and TRBJ2-7, with a weak D call TRBD1 (6 bases). The germline gives CDR1 SGHTA, CDR2 FQGNSA. The ends were cut back, 3 bases at V and 0 bases at J, with 18 bases in the middle. This CDR3 spans 17 amino acids. As DNA, the CDR3 is TGTGCCAGCAGCTTGGGGTTCGGTGGGGGCCGCTCCTACGAGCAGTACTTC. Encoded protein: CASSLGFGGGRSYEQYF.

In its sample, this clonotype was seen many times. The chain is built from TRBV7-2 and TRBJ2-5; TRBD1 might be the D (6 bases). Per germline, CDR1 SGHTA and CDR2 FQGNSA. CDR3 length: 13 residues. Deletions cut 6 bases from V and 4 bases from J, with 12 bases between. The CDR3 loop is CASRAGVRETQYF. DNA of the CDR3: TGTGCCAGCAGGGCAGGGGTTCGAGAGACCCAGTACTTC.

This chain links TRBV20-1 with TRBJ1-1; D gene unclear. The CDR3 has 15 residues. CDR1 is DFQATT, CDR2 SNEGSKA, per germline (reference sequence). The V end lost 6 bases, the J end lost 0 bases, and 17 bases lay between the germline ends. The CDR3 protein is CSASSPEVMNTEAFF. CDR3 DNA: TGCAGTGCCAGTAGTCCTGAGGTCATGAACACTGAAGCTTTCTTT.

This clonotype came up many times. The CDR3 DNA reads as TGTGCCAGCAGTCTGGACAGCGGGACTGAAGCTTTCTTT. It codes for CASSLDSGTEAFF. The V and J genes are TRBV2 and TRBJ1-1; D might be TRBD1 (6 bases). CDR1 is SNHLY, CDR2 FYNNEI, per germline. The CDR3 length is 13 residues. V was trimmed by 5 bases and J by 5 bases, leaving 12 bases between them. The whole variable domain, filled in from reference TRBV2 and TRBJ1-1, reads EPEVTQTPSHQVTQMGQEVILRCVPISNHLYFYWYRQILGQKVEFLVSFYNNEISEKSEIFDDQFSVERPDGSNFTLKIRSTKLEDSAMYFCASSLDSGTEAFFGQGTRLTVV.

This clonotype was seen repeatedly, ten times or more. The V and J genes are TRBV10-3 and TRBJ2-7; 10 bases line up with TRBD2. The CDR3 length is 18 residues. Germline CDR1 and CDR2: ENHRY and SYGVKD. V was pared by 0 bases and J by 6 bases, with 14 bases of the junction left unmatched. CDR3 in DNA: TGTGCCATCAGTGAGTCTGTAACTAGCGGGACCCGGTCGGGCGAGCAGTACTTC. Amino acid sequence: CAISESVTSGTRSGEQYF.

The chain employs TRBV20-1 and TRBJ1-2; D perhaps matches TRBD1 (6 bases). Germline V gives CDR1 DFQATT, CDR2 SNEGSKA (reference sequence). V lost 4 bases to trimming and J lost 6 bases, with 15 bases between them. The CDR3 is 13 residues long. The CDR3 nucleotides read TGCAGTGCTATCGGGGAGGGGGACCATGGCTACACCTTC. This translates into CSAIGEGDHGYTF.

This clonotype was seen ten or more times. The chain carries TRBV20-1 and TRBJ1-2, with D tentatively TRBD1 (6 bases). Looked up from germline, CDR1 is DFQATT and CDR2 is SNEGSKA (reference sequence). The CDR3 sequence is 16 residues long. Trimming stripped 0 bases from V and 6 bases from J, with 20 bases between. CDR3 sequence: CSARDFAGAGTNGYTF. CDR3 sequence (DNA): TGCAGTGCTAGAGATTTCGCGGGGGCGGGCACCAATGGCTACACCTTC.

V and J are TRBV20-1 and TRBJ2-2; perhaps D is TRBD1 or TRBD2 (6 bases each). Germline assignment: CDR1 DFQATT and CDR2 SNEGSKA (reference sequence). V lost 6 bases and J lost 0, with 17 bases in between. The CDR3 is 16 amino acids. In nucleotides, the CDR3 is TGCAGTGCCCTGGGACTCAAGGGGGCGAACACCGGGGAGCTGTTTTTT. This sequence encodes CSALGLKGANTGELFF.

The sample holds many counts of this clonotype. The chain combines TRBV6-2 or TRBV6-3 with TRBJ1-5; D might be TRBD1 (6 bases). CDR3 length: 16 residues. Trimming removed 6 bases from V and 1 base from J, with 16 bases in between. Germline V lookup: CDR1 MNHEY, CDR2 SVGEGT. CDR3 sequence: CASSPRNRDSNQPQHF. DNA for the CDR3: TGTGCCAGCAGCCCCCGGAACAGGGACAGCAATCAGCCCCAGCATTTT.

This clonotype came up many times. The genes are TRBV4-3 and TRBJ1-1; no clear D. The CDR3 spans 13 residues. Trimming pared 5 bases from V and 3 bases from J, leaving 10 bases between. Germline V gene lookup returns CDR1 LGHNA and CDR2 YSLEER. The CDR3 region has the DNA TGCGCCAGCAGCTCAGGTCTGGACACTGAAGCTTTCTTT. Translated, it gives CASSSGLDTEAFF.

This clonotype was observed a few times. The genes are TRBV20-1 and TRBJ1-5; 8 bases match TRBD1. The CDR3 covers 18 residues. V shed 2 bases and J 2 bases; nucleotides not matched to a gene: 14. CDR1 and CDR2 (germline): DFQATT, SNEGSKA (reference sequence). The CDR3 DNA reads as TGCAGTGCTAGACAACCAGGGGGCGCGGGAGGGGGCAATCAGCCCCAGCATTTT. Its translation is CSARQPGGAGGGNQPQHF.

On this clonotype: A clone one base away is much larger, so this may be a read error. The chain uses TRBV7-9 and TRBJ1-1, with a possible D match to TRBD1 (6 bases). The germline V gene has CDR1 SEHNR and CDR2 FQNEAQ (reference sequence). This CDR3 contains 16 residues. The CDR3 sequence is CASSLEGGGPNTEASF. DNA for the CDR3: TGTGCCAGCAGCTTAGAGGGGGGGGGGCCGAACACTGAAGCTTCCTTT.